Below, 15 T cell receptor beta chains from the same sample are listed, as sequenced in a study of glioma-infiltrating T cells after dendritic cell vaccination listed by TCRdb under 2016. According to the study, the label for this sample's time point signals: after dendritic cell vaccination, including at tumor progression/relapse. The library was built by means of the immunoSEQ multiplex PCR assay. TCRdb retrieved this table from immuneACCESS and kept in-frame rearrangements only. Not all clones are present; in checked studies, unresolved V genes account for under half, and no reason is known for the remainder. For this sample the table gives approximately 50,000 clones, of which more than 75% were detected only once. The ten top clones hold roughly 8.5% of the sample. The material sequenced was blood, taken after dendritic cell vaccination. The origin of the receptors is a human donor with glioblastoma.

This sequence joins TRBV7-3 and TRBJ2-3; 7 bases align to TRBD1. Germline V gene data show CDR1 as SGHTA and CDR2 as FQGTGA. The CDR3 runs to 16 residues. Germline trimming cut 4 bases from V and 2 bases from J; bases unmatched to any gene: 9. CDR3 loop: CASSSAGTDITDTQYF. CDR3 bases: TGTGCCAGCAGCTCGGCCGGGACAGACATCACAGATACGCAGTATTTT.

This clone was seen a handful of times. J is TRBJ2-7 and V is TRBV6-5; 9 bases line up with TRBD2. The CDR3 loop spans 12 amino acids. CDR1 is MNHEY, CDR2 SVGAGI, per germline. Trimming at V came to 7 bases and at J to 7 bases, leaving 5 bases not matched to a gene. The CDR3 DNA reads as TGTGCCAGCACAAGGGCGGGGGGGGAGCAGTACTTC. It is translated as CASTRAGGEQYF.

The chain joins TRBV6-6 to TRBJ2-1; D is possibly TRBD2 (6 bases). V was clipped by 2 bases and J by 3 bases, with 14 bases between them. The CDR3 sequence is 16 residues long. The germline V gene encodes CDR1 MNHNY and CDR2 SVGAGI (reference sequence). As DNA, the CDR3 is TGTGCCAGCAGTTACGAAAGGGGAGGAGGCTACAATGAGCAGTTCTTC. Translation: CASSYERGGGYNEQFF.

The V gene is TRBV25-1, the J gene TRBJ2-7; 13 bases are shared with TRBD2. The CDR3 loop spans 15 amino acids. Trimming at V came to 4 bases and at J to 6 bases, leaving 6 bases not matched to a gene. Germline CDR1 reads MGHDK; CDR2 reads SYGVNS. CDR3 sequence reads: CASSATSGGAAEQYF. CDR3 bases: TGTGCCAGCAGTGCAACTAGCGGGGGGGCCGCCGAGCAGTACTTC.

The rearrangement links TRBV28 to TRBJ1-2; TRBD1 is a possible D gene (6 bases). The CDR3 has 15 amino acids. The V gene's germline CDR1 is MDHEN and CDR2 SYDVKM. Trimming removed 3 bases from V and 0 bases from J, with 11 bases in between. CDR3 protein: CASSFDRISNYGYTF. In DNA form, the CDR3 reads TGTGCCAGCAGTTTCGACAGGATTTCTAACTATGGCTACACCTTC.

This rearrangement joins TRBV4-3 to TRBJ2-3; TRBD2 matches 10 bases. After removal of 4 bases from V and 8 bases from J, the junction contained 6 bases not matched to a gene. The CDR3 has 14 amino acids. Germline V gene lookup returns CDR1 LGHNA and CDR2 YSLEER. Here the CDR3 reads CASSRTSGGGTQYF. The CDR3 nucleotides are TGCGCCAGCAGCCGGACTAGCGGAGGCGGTACGCAGTATTTT.

The rearrangement uses TRBV11-1 and TRBJ2-5, with 7 bases lining up with TRBD2. Trimming removed 5 bases from V and 4 bases from J; junction bases left unmatched: 4. The CDR3 is 13 amino acids. CDR1 and CDR2 (germline): SGHAT, FQDESV (reference sequence). The CDR3 region has the DNA TGTGCCAGCAGCCCTAGCGGCGGAGAGACCCAGTACTTC. This codes for CASSPSGGETQYF.

As to this clone: Other DNA sequences in this specimen translate into the identical CDR3. The rearrangement links TRBV7-9 to TRBJ1-1; D might be TRBD1 (6 bases). CDR3 length equals 16 residues. Germline V gene sequence: CDR1 SEHNR, CDR2 FQNEAQ (reference sequence). Trimming cost V 6 bases and J 6 bases, with 23 bases left between them. CDR3: CASSPLREGVGAEAFF. In DNA form, the CDR3 reads TGTGCCAGCAGTCCCCTTCGGGAGGGGGTGGGGGCTGAAGCTTTCTTT.

The V and J genes are TRBV7-9 and TRBJ2-3, with TRBD1 matching 9 bases. The V gene end was trimmed by 5 bases and the J gene end by 5 bases; junction bases not matched to a gene: 5. CDR1 SEHNR and CDR2 FQNEAQ come from the germline V gene (reference sequence). This CDR3 is built from 14 residues. CDR3 residues: CASSRTGVGDTQYF. The CDR3 nucleotides read TGTGCCAGCAGCCGGACAGGGGTTGGAGATACGCAGTATTTT.

V gene TRBV11-2 combines with J gene TRBJ2-3; the D is unclear. Germline-derived CDR1 and CDR2 are SGHAT and FQNNGV. The CDR3 is made up of 16 amino acids. V was clipped by 5 bases and J by 0 bases, with 15 bases between them. The CDR3 loop is CASSIFGSASTDTQYF. The CDR3 coding sequence is TGTGCCAGCAGCATCTTCGGGTCTGCTAGCACAGATACGCAGTATTTT.

In its sample, this clone was seen once. The chain employs TRBV7-3 and TRBJ1-1; weak D call: TRBD1 (6 bases). The CDR3 sequence is 15 residues long. CDR1 is SGHTA, CDR2 FQGTGA, per germline. The germline V and J ends were trimmed by 3 bases and 1 base, with 12 bases remaining between them. The CDR3, as DNA: TGTGCCAGCAGCTTGGGGGCAGGGAGGAACACTGAAGCTTTCTTT. Residues: CASSLGAGRNTEAFF.

In this sample, this clone turned up once. The chain links TRBV7-2 to TRBJ2-6, with 10 bases lining up with TRBD1. This CDR3 has 17 amino acids. Germline V gene sequence: CDR1 SGHTA, CDR2 FQGNSA. V lost 5 bases, J lost 2 bases, and 6 bases stayed unmatched. CDR3 coding DNA: TGTGCCAGCAGCCGACAGGGGGCGTTGACTGGGGCCAACGTCCTGACTTTC. Amino acids: CASSRQGALTGANVLTF.

V and J are TRBV6-5 and TRBJ2-7; no definite D call. Germline V gene data show CDR1 as MNHEY and CDR2 as SVGAGI. This CDR3 comprises 11 residues. The V gene lost 7 bases and the J gene lost 1 base, with 5 bases spanning the gap. The CDR3 DNA follows: TGTGCCAGCACCTCGTCCTACGAGCAGTACTTC. Translating gives CASTSSYEQYF.

CDR3 amino acids: CASSLERGDTGELFF. The CDR3 DNA reads as TGCGCCAGCAGCTTGGAACGGGGTGACACCGGGGAGCTGTTTTTT. The chain links TRBV5-1 to TRBJ2-2; a weak D match, TRBD2 (5 bases). The V gene lost 0 bases and the J gene lost 3 bases, with 9 bases spanning the gap. Germline lookup yields CDR1 SGHRS and CDR2 YFSETQ. CDR3 length: 15 residues.

The CDR3 bases are TGCGCCAGCAGCTTGGGGACTAGCGTCACAGATACGCAGTATTTT. Translating it yields CASSLGTSVTDTQYF. The rearrangement links TRBV5-1 to TRBJ2-3; 9 bases line up with TRBD2. J lost 2 bases, V lost 0 bases, and 1 base had no gene match. This CDR3 spans 15 amino acids. The germline V gene has CDR1 SGHRS and CDR2 YFSETQ.